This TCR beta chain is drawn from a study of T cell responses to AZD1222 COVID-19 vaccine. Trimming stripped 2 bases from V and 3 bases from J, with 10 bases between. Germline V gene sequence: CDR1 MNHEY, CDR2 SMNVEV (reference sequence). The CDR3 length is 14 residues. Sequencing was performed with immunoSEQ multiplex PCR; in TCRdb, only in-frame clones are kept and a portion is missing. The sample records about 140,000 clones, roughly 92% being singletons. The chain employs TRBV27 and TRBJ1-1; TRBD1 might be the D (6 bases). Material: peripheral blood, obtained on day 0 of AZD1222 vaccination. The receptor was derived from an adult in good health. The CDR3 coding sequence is TGTGCCAGCAGTTTAAACAGGGTGTACACTGAAGCTTTCTTT. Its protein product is CASSLNRVYTEAFF.